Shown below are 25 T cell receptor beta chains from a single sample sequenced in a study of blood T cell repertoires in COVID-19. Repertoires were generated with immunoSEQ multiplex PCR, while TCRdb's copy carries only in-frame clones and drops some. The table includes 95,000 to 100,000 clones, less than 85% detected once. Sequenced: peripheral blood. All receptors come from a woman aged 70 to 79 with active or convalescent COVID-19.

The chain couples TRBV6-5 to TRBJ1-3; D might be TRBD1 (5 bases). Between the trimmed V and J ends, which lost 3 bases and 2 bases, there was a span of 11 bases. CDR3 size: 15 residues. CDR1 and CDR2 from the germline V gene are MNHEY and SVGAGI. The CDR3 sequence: CASSYAAGPGNTIYF. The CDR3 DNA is TGTGCCAGCAGTTATGCTGCGGGGCCTGGAAACACCATATATTTT.

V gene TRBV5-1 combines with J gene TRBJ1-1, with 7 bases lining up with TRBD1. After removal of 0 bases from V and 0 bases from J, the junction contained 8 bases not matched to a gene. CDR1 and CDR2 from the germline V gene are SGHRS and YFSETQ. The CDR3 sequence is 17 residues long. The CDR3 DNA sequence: TGCGCCAGCAGCTTGGGACAGGGCCGGATCATGAACACTGAAGCTTTCTTT. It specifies CASSLGQGRIMNTEAFF.

The CDR3 region is CASSLDSRGETQYF. The CDR3 coding sequence is TGTGCCAGCAGTTTGGACAGTCGAGGAGAGACCCAGTACTTC. The chain combines TRBV2 with TRBJ2-5; TRBD1 is a possible D gene (6 bases). This CDR3 is built from 14 residues. Germline V gene data show CDR1 as SNHLY and CDR2 as FYNNEI. V lost 5 bases and J 4 bases, leaving 14 bases between the germline ends.

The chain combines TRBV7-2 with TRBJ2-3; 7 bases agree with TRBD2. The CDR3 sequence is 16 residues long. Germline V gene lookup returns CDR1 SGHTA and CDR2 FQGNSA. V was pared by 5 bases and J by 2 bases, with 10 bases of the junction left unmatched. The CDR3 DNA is TGTGCCAGCAGCGGACTAGGTATACGGAACACAGATACGCAGTATTTT. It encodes CASSGLGIRNTDTQYF. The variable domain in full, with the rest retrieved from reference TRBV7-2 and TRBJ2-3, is GAGVSQSPSNKVTEKGKDVELRCDPISGHTALYWYRQSLGQGLEFLIYFQGNSAPDKSGLPSDRFSAERTGGSVSTLTIQRTQQEDSAVYLCASSGLGIRNTDTQYFGPGTRLTVL.

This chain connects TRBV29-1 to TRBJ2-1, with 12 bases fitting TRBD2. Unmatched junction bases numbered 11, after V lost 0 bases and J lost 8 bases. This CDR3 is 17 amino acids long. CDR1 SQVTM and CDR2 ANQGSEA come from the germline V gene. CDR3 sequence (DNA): TGCAGCGTTGAAGATTTCGAGTCTAGCGGGGGGGCGGATGAGCAGTTCTTC. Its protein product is CSVEDFESSGGADEQFF.

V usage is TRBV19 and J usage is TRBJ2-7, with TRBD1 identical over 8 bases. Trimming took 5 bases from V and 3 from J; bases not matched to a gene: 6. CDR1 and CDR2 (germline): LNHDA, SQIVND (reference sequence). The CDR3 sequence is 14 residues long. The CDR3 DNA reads TGTGCCAGTAGTCGGGACAGGATGGACTACGAGCAGTACTTC. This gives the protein CASSRDRMDYEQYF.

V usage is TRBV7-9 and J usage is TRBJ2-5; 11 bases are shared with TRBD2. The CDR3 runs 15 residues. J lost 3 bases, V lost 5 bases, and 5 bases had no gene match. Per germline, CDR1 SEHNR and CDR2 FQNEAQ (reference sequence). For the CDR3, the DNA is TGTGCCAGCAGCGCACAGGGACTAGCGGAAGAGACCCAGTACTTC. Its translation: CASSAQGLAEETQYF.

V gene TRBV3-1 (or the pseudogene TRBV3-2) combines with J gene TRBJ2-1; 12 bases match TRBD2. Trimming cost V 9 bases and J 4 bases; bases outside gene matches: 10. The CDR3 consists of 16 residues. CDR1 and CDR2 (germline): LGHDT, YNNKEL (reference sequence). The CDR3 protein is CARGLAGPLRYNEQFF. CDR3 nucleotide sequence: TGTGCCAGAGGACTAGCGGGACCTTTGAGGTACAATGAGCAGTTCTTC.

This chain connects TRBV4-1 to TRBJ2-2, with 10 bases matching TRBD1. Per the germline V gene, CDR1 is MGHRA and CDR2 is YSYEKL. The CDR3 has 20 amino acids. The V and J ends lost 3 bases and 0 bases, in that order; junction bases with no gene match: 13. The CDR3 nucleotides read TGCGCCAGCAGCCAGGTGCCGCGACAGGGGGCTCCAGCGAACACCGGGGAGCTGTTTTTT. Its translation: CASSQVPRQGAPANTGELFF.

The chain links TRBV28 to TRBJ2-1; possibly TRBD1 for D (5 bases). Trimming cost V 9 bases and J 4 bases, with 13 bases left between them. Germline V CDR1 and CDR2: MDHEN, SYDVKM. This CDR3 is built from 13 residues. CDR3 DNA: TGTGCCAGGACAGCCCCTAGGTACAATGAGCAGTTCTTC. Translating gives CARTAPRYNEQFF.

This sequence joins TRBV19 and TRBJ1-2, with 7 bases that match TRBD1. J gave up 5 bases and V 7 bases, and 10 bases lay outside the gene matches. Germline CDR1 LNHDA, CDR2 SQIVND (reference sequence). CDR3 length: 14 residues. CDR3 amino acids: CASTSGTALYGYTF. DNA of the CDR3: TGTGCCAGTACTTCCGGGACAGCCCTATATGGCTACACCTTC. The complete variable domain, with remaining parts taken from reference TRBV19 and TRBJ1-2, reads DGGITQSPKYLFRKEGQNVTLSCEQNLNHDAMYWYRQDPGQGLRLIYYSQIVNDFQKGDIAEGYSVSREKKESFPLTVTSAQKNPTAFYLCASTSGTALYGYTFGSGTRLTVV.

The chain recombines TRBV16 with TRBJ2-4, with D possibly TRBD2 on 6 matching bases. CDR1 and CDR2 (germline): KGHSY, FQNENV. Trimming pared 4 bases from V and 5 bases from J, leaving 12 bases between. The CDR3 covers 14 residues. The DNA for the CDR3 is TGTGCCAGCAGCCCCGGGGACTCCGAAAACATTCAGTACTTC. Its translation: CASSPGDSENIQYF.

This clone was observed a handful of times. The CDR3 sequence is CASSVPGQGDNQPQHF. CDR3 DNA sequence: TGTGCCAGTTCCGTACCGGGACAGGGGGACAATCAGCCCCAGCATTTT. The chain couples TRBV19 to TRBJ1-5; 11 bases match TRBD1. The V gene end was trimmed by 8 bases and the J gene end by 3 bases; junction bases not matched to a gene: 9. The CDR3 is made up of 16 amino acids. From germline, CDR1 is LNHDA and CDR2 SQIVND (reference sequence).

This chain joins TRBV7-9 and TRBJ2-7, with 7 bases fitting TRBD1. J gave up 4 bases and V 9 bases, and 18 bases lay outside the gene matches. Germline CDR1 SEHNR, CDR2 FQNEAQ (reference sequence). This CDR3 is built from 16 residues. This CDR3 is CASISSEGASGYEQYF. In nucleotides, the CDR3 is TGTGCCAGTATCAGCTCTGAGGGGGCGTCCGGGTACGAGCAGTACTTC.

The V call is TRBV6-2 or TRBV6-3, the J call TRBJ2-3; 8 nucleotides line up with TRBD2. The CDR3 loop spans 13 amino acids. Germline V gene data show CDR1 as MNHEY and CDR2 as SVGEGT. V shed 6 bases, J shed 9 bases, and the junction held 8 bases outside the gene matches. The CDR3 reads CASRPSAGDTQYF. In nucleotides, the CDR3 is TGTGCCAGCAGACCTTCAGCGGGGGACACGCAGTATTTT.

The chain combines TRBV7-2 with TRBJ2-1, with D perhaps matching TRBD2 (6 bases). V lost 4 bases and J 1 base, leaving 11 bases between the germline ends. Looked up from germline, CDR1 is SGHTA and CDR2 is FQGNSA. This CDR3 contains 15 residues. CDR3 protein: CASSSGVGSYNEQFF. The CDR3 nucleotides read TGTGCCAGCAGCTCGGGGGTGGGGTCCTACAATGAGCAGTTCTTC.

The CDR3 reads CASSPTYRSSYEQYF. In nucleotides, the CDR3 is TGTGCCAGCAGTCCCACCTACAGGAGCTCCTACGAGCAGTACTTC. The rearrangement joins TRBV28 to TRBJ2-7; a weak D match, TRBD1 (5 bases). The CDR3 loop spans 15 amino acids. The V end lost 5 bases, the J end lost 0 bases, and 14 bases lay between the germline ends. Germline V lookup: CDR1 MDHEN, CDR2 SYDVKM.

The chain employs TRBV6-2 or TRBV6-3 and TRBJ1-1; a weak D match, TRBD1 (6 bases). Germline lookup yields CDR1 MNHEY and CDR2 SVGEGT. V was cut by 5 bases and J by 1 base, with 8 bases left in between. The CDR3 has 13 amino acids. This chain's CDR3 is CASSRTENTEAFF. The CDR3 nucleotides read TGTGCCAGCAGTCGGACAGAGAACACTGAAGCTTTCTTT.

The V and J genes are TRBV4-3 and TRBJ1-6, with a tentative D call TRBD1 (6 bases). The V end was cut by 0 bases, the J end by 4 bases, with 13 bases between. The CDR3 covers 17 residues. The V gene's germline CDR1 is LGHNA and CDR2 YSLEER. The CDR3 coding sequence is TGCGCCAGCAGCCAAGAGACAGGAGAGGGGTATAATTCACCCCTCCACTTT. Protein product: CASSQETGEGYNSPLHF.

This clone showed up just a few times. CDR3 amino acids: CASKSGGATQHEQFF. The CDR3 nucleotides read TGTGCCAGCAAAAGCGGGGGGGCCACTCAACATGAGCAGTTCTTC. The chain couples TRBV28 to TRBJ2-1; 10 bases fit TRBD2. The germline gives CDR1 MDHEN, CDR2 SYDVKM. With V trimmed by 7 bases and J by 8 bases, 11 bases remained unmatched. The CDR3 consists of 15 residues. The full variable domain, rest sourced from reference TRBV28 and TRBJ2-1, is DVKVTQSSRYLVKRTGEKVFLECVQDMDHENMFWYRQDPGLGLRLIYFSYDVKMKEKGDIPEGYSVSREKKERFSLILESASTNQTSMYLCASKSGGATQHEQFFGPGTRLTVL.

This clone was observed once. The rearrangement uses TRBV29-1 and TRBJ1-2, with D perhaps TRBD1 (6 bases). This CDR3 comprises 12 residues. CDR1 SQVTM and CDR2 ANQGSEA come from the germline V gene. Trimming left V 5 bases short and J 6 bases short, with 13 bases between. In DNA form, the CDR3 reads TGCAGCGTTCTACAGGGCGACCATGGCTACACCTTC. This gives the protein CSVLQGDHGYTF.

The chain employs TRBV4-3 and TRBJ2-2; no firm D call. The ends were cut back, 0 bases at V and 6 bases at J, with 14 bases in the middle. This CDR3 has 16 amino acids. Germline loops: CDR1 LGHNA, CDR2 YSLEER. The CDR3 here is CASSQDRVYGAGELFF. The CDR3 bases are TGCGCCAGCAGCCAAGATCGTGTGTACGGTGCCGGGGAGCTGTTTTTT.

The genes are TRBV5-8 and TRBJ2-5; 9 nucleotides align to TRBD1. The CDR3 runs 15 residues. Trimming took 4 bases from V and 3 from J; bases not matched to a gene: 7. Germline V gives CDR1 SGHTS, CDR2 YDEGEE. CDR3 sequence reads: CASSTHRTGEETQYF. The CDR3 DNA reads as TGTGCCAGCAGCACCCATCGGACAGGGGAAGAGACCCAGTACTTC.

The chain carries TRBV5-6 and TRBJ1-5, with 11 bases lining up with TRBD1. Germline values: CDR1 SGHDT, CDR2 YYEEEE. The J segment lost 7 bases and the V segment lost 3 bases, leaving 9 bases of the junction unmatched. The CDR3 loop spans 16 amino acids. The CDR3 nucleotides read TGTGCCAGCAGCTCGGACAGGGGGCAAAGGGGACAGCCCCAGCATTTT. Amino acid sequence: CASSSDRGQRGQPQHF.

The CDR3 DNA sequence: TGTGCCAGTAGTTCAGACGGGTTGGGGGGAAACATTCAGTACTTC. Its protein is CASSSDGLGGNIQYF. The chain has TRBV19 and TRBJ2-4; maybe TRBD2 (6 bases). There are 15 residues in the CDR3. CDR1 is LNHDA, CDR2 SQIVND, per germline (reference sequence). V was cut by 5 bases and J by 6 bases, with 17 bases left in between.